The 19 T cell receptor beta chains below were found in one sample sequenced in a study of OX40 agonist ivuxolimab in advanced cancers. The table came from immunoSEQ multiplex PCR; TCRdb's copy has only in-frame clones and leaves some out. The sample consists of around 28,000 clones, roughly 87% of them appearing once. Sequencing was performed on CD4+ or CD8+ T cells sorted from blood, taken in a trial of the OX40 agonist ivuxolimab. The receptor set was obtained from an adult with an advanced solid tumor such as melanoma, head and neck, liver or kidney cancer.

The chain joins TRBV4-1 to TRBJ1-5; D unresolved. This CDR3 is 13 amino acids long. Trimming took off 5 bases at V and 7 bases at J, with 12 bases between the two ends. Germline V lookup: CDR1 MGHRA, CDR2 YSYEKL. The CDR3 nucleotides are TGCGCCAGCAGCGATTCGCTGGGGCAGCCCCAGCATTTT. Its protein product is CASSDSLGQPQHF.

J is TRBJ2-1 and V is TRBV18, with 8 positions matching TRBD2. CDR1 is KGHSH and CDR2 is LQKENI in the germline V gene. This CDR3 is built from 15 residues. With 3 bases clipped from V and 5 bases from J, the junction kept 6 bases outside the gene matches. The CDR3, as DNA: TGTGCCAGCTCACCCATCGGGGGGGGAGACAATGAGCAGTTCTTC. It yields the protein CASSPIGGGDNEQFF. The whole variable domain, remainder taken from reference TRBV18 and TRBJ2-1, is NAGVMQNPRHLVRRRGQEARLRCSPMKGHSHVYWYRQLPEEGLKFMVYLQKENIIDESGMPKERFSAEFPKEGPSILRIQQVVRGDSAAYFCASSPIGGGDNEQFFGPGTRLTVL.

The chain has TRBV5-8 and TRBJ2-3, with D perhaps TRBD1 or TRBD2 (5 bases each). V shed 5 bases and J shed 6 bases, with 13 bases lying between them. In germline, CDR1 is SGHTS, CDR2 YDEGEE. The length of the CDR3 is 13 residues. The chain's CDR3 is CASSWGGQDTQYF. The CDR3 coding sequence is TGTGCCAGCAGTTGGGGCGGGCAGGATACGCAGTATTTT. The full variable domain, in which reference TRBV5-8 and TRBJ2-3 provide the parts outside the CDR3, is EAGVTQSPTHLIKTRGQQATLRCSPISGHTSVYWYQQALGLGLQFLLWYDEGEERNRGNFPPRFSGRQFPNYSSELNVNALELEDSALYLCASSWGGQDTQYFGPGTRLTVL.

The rearrangement links TRBV10-3 to TRBJ2-1, with TRBD2 matching over 7 bases. Germline loops: CDR1 ENHRY, CDR2 SYGVKD. This CDR3 spans 14 amino acids. V dropped 10 bases and J dropped 7; count of bases not matched to a gene: 13. The CDR3 region is CATLIGGSSNEQFF. CDR3 DNA sequence: TGTGCCACCCTTATTGGCGGGAGTTCGAATGAGCAGTTCTTC.

V and J are TRBV5-8 and TRBJ2-3; D is unclear. With 1 base removed from V and 4 bases from J, the gap between germline ends came to 7 bases. Germline V gene lookup returns CDR1 SGHTS and CDR2 YDEGEE. This CDR3 comprises 13 residues. CDR3 protein: CASSLRVADTQYF. The CDR3 bases are TGTGCCAGCAGCTTGAGGGTAGCAGATACGCAGTATTTT. Complete variable domain (other parts from reference TRBV5-8 and TRBJ2-3): EAGVTQSPTHLIKTRGQQATLRCSPISGHTSVYWYQQALGLGLQFLLWYDEGEERNRGNFPPRFSGRQFPNYSSELNVNALELEDSALYLCASSLRVADTQYFGPGTRLTVL.

The sample holds one count of this clone. The V gene is TRBV6-4, the J gene TRBJ2-6; tentatively, D is TRBD1 (6 bases). Germline CDR1 and CDR2: MRHNA and SNTAGT. This CDR3 is built from 17 residues. The ends were cut back, 0 bases at V and 0 bases at J, with 9 bases in the middle. The CDR3 reads CASSDSAGASGANVLTF. The CDR3, as DNA: TGTGCCAGCAGTGACTCGGCAGGGGCCTCTGGGGCCAACGTCCTGACTTTC.

This clone was seen only once. The CDR3 DNA reads TGTGCCACGTCTGGACTAGCGGGAGATCATTGGACAGATACGCAGTATTTT. It translates to CATSGLAGDHWTDTQYF. The chain is built from TRBV7-9 and TRBJ2-3, with 13 bases that match TRBD2. V was clipped by 10 bases and J by 3 bases; unmatched bases: 13. Germline CDR1 is SEHNR and CDR2 is FQNEAQ (reference sequence). This CDR3 contains 17 residues.

This chain uses TRBV28 with TRBJ2-1; D remains ambiguous. This CDR3 spans 15 amino acids. The germline V and J ends were trimmed by 4 bases and 0 bases, with 10 bases remaining between them. Per germline, CDR1 MDHEN and CDR2 SYDVKM. CDR3 bases: TGTGCCAGCAGTTCCCTAGGGTCCTCCTACAATGAGCAGTTCTTC. This codes for CASSSLGSSYNEQFF.

The chain is built from TRBV27 and TRBJ2-7, with 10 bases matching TRBD2. Germline CDR1 reads MNHEY; CDR2 reads SMNVEV (reference sequence). Trimming removed 7 bases from V and 13 bases from J; junction bases left unmatched: 10. CDR3 length: 12 residues. CDR3 amino acids: CASKPTIAGGYF. DNA of the CDR3: TGTGCCAGCAAGCCAACAATAGCGGGAGGATACTTC.

This chain links TRBV27 with TRBJ2-2; TRBD1 is a possible D gene (6 bases). Germline V gene lookup returns CDR1 MNHEY and CDR2 SMNVEV (reference sequence). The germline V and J ends were trimmed by 5 bases and 3 bases, with 16 bases remaining between them. The CDR3 spans 16 residues. The chain's CDR3 is CASSPPGHTYTGELFF. The CDR3 coding sequence is TGTGCCAGCAGTCCACCGGGACATACCTACACCGGGGAGCTGTTTTTT.

This chain joins TRBV27 and TRBJ2-7, with a possible D match to TRBD2 (5 bases). The CDR3 loop spans 13 amino acids. Trimming took 6 bases from V and 9 from J, leaving 18 bases between them. Germline V lookup: CDR1 MNHEY, CDR2 SMNVEV (reference sequence). DNA for the CDR3: TGTGCCAGCAGCATCAGCGGAAGGGCCCCGCAGTACTTC. This translates into CASSISGRAPQYF.

The chain recombines TRBV6-6 with TRBJ2-3, with 7 bases identical to TRBD2. J gave up 2 bases and V 5 bases, and 7 bases lay outside the gene matches. Germline-derived CDR1 and CDR2 are MNHNY and SVGAGI (reference sequence). The CDR3 consists of 15 residues. CDR3 region: CASSNERGYTDTQYF. CDR3 coding DNA: TGTGCCAGCAGTAATGAGCGGGGATACACAGATACGCAGTATTTT.

J is TRBJ2-2 and V is TRBV7-9, with 11 bases that match TRBD2. Germline CDR1 reads SEHNR; CDR2 reads FQNEAQ (reference sequence). V was pared by 4 bases and J by 7 bases, with 14 bases of the junction left unmatched. This CDR3 is 18 amino acids long. DNA of the CDR3: TGTGCCAGCAGCTCACCGACTAGCGGGACCACCAGGGTCGGGGAGCTGTTTTTT. This codes for CASSSPTSGTTRVGELFF. Looking up the rest from reference TRBV7-9 and TRBJ2-2 gives the full variable domain: DTGVSQNPRHKITKRGQNVTFRCDPISEHNRLYWYRQTLGQGPEFLTYFQNEAQLEKSRLLSDRFSAERPKGSFSTLEIQRTEQGDSAMYLCASSSPTSGTTRVGELFFGEGSRLTVL.

The chain couples TRBV7-9 to TRBJ1-2, with no clear D. Trimming pared 5 bases from V and 4 bases from J, leaving 23 bases between. This CDR3 region has 17 residues. Germline V gene lookup returns CDR1 SEHNR and CDR2 FQNEAQ (reference sequence). The CDR3 protein is CASSTTPEGTISYGYTF. The DNA of the CDR3 is TGTGCCAGCAGCACAACTCCGGAGGGTACCATTTCCTATGGCTACACCTTC.

This clone is medium-sized (0.01 to 0.1%) in the sample. The V call is TRBV15, the J call TRBJ2-3; 7 nucleotides match TRBD1. The V segment lost 3 bases and the J segment 0 bases; nucleotides outside the gene matches: 3. Germline assignment: CDR1 LNHNV and CDR2 YYDKDF (reference sequence). The CDR3 has 15 residues. CDR3 sequence reads: CATSSPGQSTDTQYF. CDR3 bases: TGTGCCACCAGCAGCCCGGGACAGAGCACAGATACGCAGTATTTT. The variable domain in full, with the rest retrieved from reference TRBV15 and TRBJ2-3, is DAMVIQNPRYQVTQFGKPVTLSCSQTLNHNVMYWYQQKSSQAPKLLFHYYDKDFNNEADTPDNFQSRRPNTSFCFLDIRSPGLGDTAMYLCATSSPGQSTDTQYFGPGTRLTVL.

The chain recombines TRBV7-9 with TRBJ1-1; D remains unclear. Trimming left V 5 bases short and J 6 bases short, with 7 bases between. Germline V gene sequence: CDR1 SEHNR, CDR2 FQNEAQ (reference sequence). The CDR3 has 11 residues. The CDR3 loop reads CASSPRAEAFF. The DNA of the CDR3 is TGTGCCAGCAGCCCGCGGGCTGAAGCTTTCTTT. The full variable domain, with the rest looked up from reference TRBV7-9 and TRBJ1-1, is DTGVSQNPRHKITKRGQNVTFRCDPISEHNRLYWYRQTLGQGPEFLTYFQNEAQLEKSRLLSDRFSAERPKGSFSTLEIQRTEQGDSAMYLCASSPRAEAFFGQGTRLTVV.

The chain couples TRBV30 to TRBJ2-7; unclear D gene. Trimming stripped 0 bases from V and 4 bases from J, with 13 bases between. CDR1 is GTSNPN, CDR2 SVGIG, per germline (reference sequence). This CDR3 is 14 amino acids long. DNA of the CDR3: TGTGCCTGGAGTGTAATGGCCTCATCGTACGAGCAGTACTTC. Its translation: CAWSVMASSYEQYF.

The V gene is TRBV11-2, the J gene TRBJ2-7; 8 bases are a match to TRBD1. The CDR3 is 14 amino acids. Looked up from germline, CDR1 is SGHAT and CDR2 is FQNNGV. Trimming took 5 bases from V and 3 from J; bases not matched to a gene: 6. CDR3 loop: CASSTGTGDYEQYF. CDR3 nucleotides: TGTGCCAGCAGCACCGGGACAGGAGACTACGAGCAGTACTTC.

This clone is judged large. This chain links TRBV15 with TRBJ2-1; D remains ambiguous. V was clipped by 4 bases and J by 5 bases, with 15 bases between them. Per the germline V gene, CDR1 is LNHNV and CDR2 is YYDKDF (reference sequence). CDR3 length: 15 residues. Here the CDR3 DNA reads TGTGCCACCAGCAACCCTGACGAGGCAGACAATGAGCAGTTCTTC. Translating gives CATSNPDEADNEQFF.